This TCR beta chain was recorded in a study of long-term antiretroviral therapy in people with HIV. Points from the study as a whole: Pre-ART clonal expansions dominated every time point's repertoire.

This clone was seen a handful of times. Its antigen is as yet unknown. The assay used was immunoSEQ (version v3.0), run at survey level. The repertoire was sequenced with immunoSEQ multiplex PCR; TCRdb's copy has only in-frame clones and lacks some. The sample contains around 29,000 clones, over 90% of which appear only once. The receptor was isolated from a middle-aged man with HIV. Sample: unsorted PBMCs, taken 5.3 years after starting antiretroviral therapy.

CDR3 amino acids: CASSHHRSDRGGRHEQYF. The CDR3, as DNA: TGTGCCAGCAGCCATCACCGAAGCGATAGGGGGGGCCGTCACGAGCAGTACTTC. J is TRBJ2-7 and V is TRBV11-2, with D maybe TRBD2 (7 bases). V lost 5 bases and J 5 bases, leaving 28 bases between the germline ends. Looked up from germline, CDR1 is SGHAT and CDR2 is FQNNGV. This CDR3 is built from 18 residues.